This passage covers 10 T cell receptor beta chains from one sample sequenced in a study of cytomegalovirus exposure and HLA in healthy donors. The PCR employed 60 Vbeta primers together with 13 Jbeta primers. Only in-frame clones appear in the TCRdb table, and some are missing; sequencing was by immunoSEQ multiplex PCR. The sample has around 41,000 clones, under 60% seen once. The specimen was PBMCs. The source of these receptors is a man aged 55-75 years in good health and CMV-seronegative.

This clone was detected a few times. The V and J genes are TRBV30 and TRBJ1-4; TRBD1 agrees at 9 bases. V was clipped by 4 bases and J by 4 bases; unmatched bases: 10. There are 16 residues in the CDR3. From germline, CDR1 is GTSNPN and CDR2 SVGIG (reference sequence). The CDR3 reads CAWTIGTGRDNEKLFF. CDR3 nucleotide sequence: TGTGCCTGGACCATAGGGACAGGGCGAGATAATGAAAAACTGTTTTTT.

This chain uses TRBV10-3 with TRBJ1-5; D is ambiguous. Trimming removed 10 bases at V and 0 bases at J, with 13 bases between. Germline assignment: CDR1 ENHRY and CDR2 SYGVKD. The CDR3 runs 14 residues. This CDR3 reads CATERVLSNQPQHF. In DNA, the CDR3 is TGTGCCACCGAACGGGTCCTTAGCAATCAGCCCCAGCATTTT.

The CDR3 spells CASSSPNYNEQFF. The DNA of the CDR3 is TGTGCCAGCAGCAGCCCAAACTACAATGAGCAGTTCTTC. This sequence joins TRBV5-4 and TRBJ2-1; D not certain. This CDR3 spans 13 amino acids. Deletions cut 4 bases from V and 3 bases from J, with 8 bases between. Per germline, CDR1 SGHNT and CDR2 YYREEE (reference sequence).

This clone was detected once. The chain links TRBV6-6 to TRBJ2-1; a possible D gene is TRBD1 (5 bases). V lost 5 bases and J 4 bases, leaving 12 bases between the germline ends. This CDR3 contains 14 residues. The V gene's germline CDR1 is MNHNY and CDR2 SVGAGI (reference sequence). CDR3 amino acids: CASSDRPEYNEQFF. The CDR3 DNA sequence: TGTGCCAGCAGTGACAGACCCGAATACAATGAGCAGTTCTTC.

This clone was seen more than once but under ten times. The chain joins TRBV14 to TRBJ2-7; D gene ambiguous. The CDR3 totals 13 residues. In germline, CDR1 is SGHDN, CDR2 FVKESK. V was shortened by 0 bases and J by 4 bases, with 7 bases between the two germline ends. The CDR3 spells CASSQDSVYEQYF. The CDR3 DNA reads TGTGCCAGCAGCCAAGACTCTGTTTACGAGCAGTACTTC.

V gene TRBV7-7 combines with J gene TRBJ2-7; 9 nucleotides align to TRBD1. The CDR3 is made up of 15 amino acids. CDR1 is SSHAT and CDR2 is FNYEAQ in the germline V gene (reference sequence). J lost 6 bases, V lost 6 bases, and 12 bases had no gene match. As DNA, the CDR3 is TGTGCCAGCAGTAGAGCCGGGACAGGGAACTCCGAGCAGTACTTC. This encodes CASSRAGTGNSEQYF. Using reference TRBV7-7 and TRBJ2-7 for the parts outside the CDR3, the full variable domain is GAGVSQSPRYKVTKRGQDVTLRCDPISSHATLYWYQQALGQGPEFLTYFNYEAQPDKSGLPSDRFSAERPEGSISTLTIQRTEQRDSAMYRCASSRAGTGNSEQYFGPGTRLTVT.

V is TRBV5-6 and J is TRBJ1-1; possibly TRBD1 for D (6 bases). Germline V lookup: CDR1 SGHDT, CDR2 YYEEEE. The CDR3 is made up of 12 amino acids. Trimming removed 5 bases from V and 5 bases from J, with 10 bases in between. CDR3: CASSAGETEAFF. The CDR3, as DNA: TGTGCCAGCAGTGCAGGGGAAACTGAAGCTTTCTTT.

The CDR3 loop reads CASSTAGGYNEQFF. In nucleotides, the CDR3 is TGCGCCAGCAGTACGGCGGGGGGATACAATGAGCAGTTCTTC. J is TRBJ2-1 and V is TRBV10-2; TRBD2 agrees at 8 bases. The V gene end was trimmed by 5 bases and the J gene end by 4 bases; junction bases not matched to a gene: 4. The CDR3 has 14 residues. Germline V gene sequence: CDR1 WSHSY, CDR2 SAAADI.

This clone was counted a single time. The chain joins TRBV28 to TRBJ1-1; 9 bases map to TRBD1. CDR3 length equals 14 residues. Trimming removed 2 bases from V and 5 bases from J; junction bases left unmatched: 3. The germline CDR1 and CDR2 sequences are MDHEN and SYDVKM. CDR3 in amino acids: CASSLRTGVTEAFF. In nucleotides, the CDR3 is TGTGCCAGCAGTTTAAGGACAGGGGTGACTGAAGCTTTCTTT. Supplemented by reference TRBV28 and TRBJ1-1, the full variable domain reads DVKVTQSSRYLVKRTGEKVFLECVQDMDHENMFWYRQDPGLGLRLIYFSYDVKMKEKGDIPEGYSVSREKKERFSLILESASTNQTSMYLCASSLRTGVTEAFFGQGTRLTVV.

The table lists this clone with a few counts. The CDR3: CASSQTVNEQFF. As DNA, the CDR3 is TGTGCCAGCAGCCAAACGGTCAATGAGCAGTTCTTC. The chain uses TRBV7-2 and TRBJ2-1; D not resolved. The CDR3 length is 12 residues. The V and J ends lost 5 bases and 6 bases respectively, with 8 bases between them. Germline CDR1 is SGHTA and CDR2 is FQGNSA.